The sequence of this TCR beta chain was determined in a study of early T cells in non-severe SARS-CoV-2 infection. Study-level background: Investigators sequenced bulk RNA drawn from unsorted whole blood, and chains remained unpaired.

Germline CDR1 SGHRS, CDR2 YFSETQ. Trimming pared 4 bases from V and 3 bases from J, leaving 11 bases between. This CDR3 region has 14 residues. Individual cDNA molecules were tagged with unique molecular identifiers. In TCRdb, the 5' RACE reads were re-called with MiXCR into one record per CDR3 protein. The sample consists of around 99,000 distinct CDR3 sequences, 11% of them appearing once. Sequenced input: whole blood. This TCR was sampled from an adult who was a healthcare worker with PCR-confirmed SARS-CoV-2 infection or an uninfected control (not recorded which). This chain connects TRBV5-1 to TRBJ2-1, with D possibly TRBD1 on 5 matching bases. The CDR3 DNA sequence: TGCGCCAGCAGCCCCGACAGCTTCTACAATGAGCAGTTCTTC. Translation gives CASSPDSFYNEQFF. The full variable domain, in which reference TRBV5-1 and TRBJ2-1 provide the parts outside the CDR3, is KAGVTQTPRYLIKTRGQQVTLSCSPISGHRSVSWYQQTPGQGLQFLFEYFSETQRNKGNFPGRFSGRQFSNSRSEMNVSTLELGDSALYLCASSPDSFYNEQFFGPGTRLTVL.